Included here is one T cell receptor beta chain sequence, with context. Its target is not known. The data originate from a study of shared clonotypes between healthy human individuals. Background on the study: The donor group consisted of a couple of women and a few men, aged 18 to 49. The study's findings and limits: Clonotypes shared by all four sorted-subset donors had higher generation probabilities than non-shared clonotypes.

The CDR3 length is 16 residues. The V and J ends lost 0 bases and 2 bases respectively, with 14 bases between them. Looked up from germline, CDR1 is SGHTS and CDR2 is YDEGEE. CD4+ cells were split into CD45RA+ naive and CD45RA-negative memory subsets. Data came from immunoSEQ multiplex PCR; TCRdb stores just in-frame clones and leaves some out. This sample has about 2.4 million clones; approximately 94% occur once, and the top ten carry approximately 0.36%. This receptor was obtained from a man between 18 and 35 years old in good health. Some clones in this sample may be carry-over from other donors' samples. Sequences were obtained from naive CD4+ T cells from PBMCs. Documented subset: CD45RA+ positively selected. The V gene is TRBV5-8, the J gene TRBJ1-1; D not resolved. The CDR3 DNA follows: TGTGCCAGCAGCTTGGTAATCGGGGTTGGAAACACTGAAGCTTTCTTT. This codes for CASSLVIGVGNTEAFF.